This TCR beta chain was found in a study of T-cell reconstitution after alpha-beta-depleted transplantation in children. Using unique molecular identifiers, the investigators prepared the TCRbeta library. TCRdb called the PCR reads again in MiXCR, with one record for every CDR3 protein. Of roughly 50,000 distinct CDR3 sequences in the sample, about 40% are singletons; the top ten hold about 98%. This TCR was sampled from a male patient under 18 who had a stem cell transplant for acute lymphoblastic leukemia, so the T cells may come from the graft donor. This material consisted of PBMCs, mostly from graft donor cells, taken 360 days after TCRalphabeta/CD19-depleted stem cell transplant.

For the CDR3, the DNA is TGTGCCAGCAGCTTAGGGACTAGCGGTCTGGAGCAGTACTTC. As protein: CASSLGTSGLEQYF. The chain joins TRBV7-2 to TRBJ2-7; 10 bases match TRBD2. The junction had 4 bases not matched to a gene; V was cut back by 1 base and J by 7 bases. Germline CDR1 SGHTA, CDR2 FQGNSA. The CDR3 runs to 14 residues.